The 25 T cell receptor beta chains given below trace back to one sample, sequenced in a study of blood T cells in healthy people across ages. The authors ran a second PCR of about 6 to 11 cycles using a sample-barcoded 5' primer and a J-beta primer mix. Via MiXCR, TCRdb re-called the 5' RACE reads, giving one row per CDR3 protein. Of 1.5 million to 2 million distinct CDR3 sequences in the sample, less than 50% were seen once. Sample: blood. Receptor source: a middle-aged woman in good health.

CDR3 DNA sequence: TGTGCCAGCAGCACTAGCGGGGGGCCCAATGAGCAGTTCTTC. Its protein is CASSTSGGPNEQFF. The chain combines TRBV7-2 with TRBJ2-1; 12 bases match TRBD2. Germline V gene data show CDR1 as SGHTA and CDR2 as FQGNSA. The CDR3 covers 14 residues. Trimming took 5 bases from V and 6 from J; bases not matched to a gene: 2.

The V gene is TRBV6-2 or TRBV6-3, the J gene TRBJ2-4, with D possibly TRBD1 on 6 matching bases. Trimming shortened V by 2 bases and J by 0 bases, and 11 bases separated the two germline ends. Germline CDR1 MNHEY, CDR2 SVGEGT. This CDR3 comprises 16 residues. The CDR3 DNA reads TGTGCCAGCAGTTACGGACAGAACCTAGCCAAAAACATTCAGTACTTC. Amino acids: CASSYGQNLAKNIQYF.

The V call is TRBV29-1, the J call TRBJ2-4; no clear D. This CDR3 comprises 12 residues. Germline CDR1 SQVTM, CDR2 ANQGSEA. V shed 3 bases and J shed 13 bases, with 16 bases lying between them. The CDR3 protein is CSVEVLGYGQYF. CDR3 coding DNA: TGCAGCGTTGAGGTTTTGGGCTACGGGCAGTACTTC.

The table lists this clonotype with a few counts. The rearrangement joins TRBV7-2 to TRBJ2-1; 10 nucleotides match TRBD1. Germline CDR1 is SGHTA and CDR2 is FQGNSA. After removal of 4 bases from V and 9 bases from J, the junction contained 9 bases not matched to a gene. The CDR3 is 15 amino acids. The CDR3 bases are TGTGCCAGCAGCTCACCGGGACAGGGGTCAACTGAGCAGTTCTTC. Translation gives CASSSPGQGSTEQFF.

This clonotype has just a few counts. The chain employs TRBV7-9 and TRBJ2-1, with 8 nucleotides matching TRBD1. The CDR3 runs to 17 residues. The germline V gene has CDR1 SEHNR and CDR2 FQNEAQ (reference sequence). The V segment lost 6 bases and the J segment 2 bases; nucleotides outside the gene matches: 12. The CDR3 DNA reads TGTGCCAGCAGGACGACAGGGGACCCTACTGCCTACAATGAGCAGTTCTTC. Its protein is CASRTTGDPTAYNEQFF.

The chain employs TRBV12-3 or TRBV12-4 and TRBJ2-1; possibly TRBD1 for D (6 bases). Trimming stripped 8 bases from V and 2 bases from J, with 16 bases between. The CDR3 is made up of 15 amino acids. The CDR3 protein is CASSTRAGAYNEQFF. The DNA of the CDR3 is TGTGCCAGCTCCACCCGAGCAGGGGCCTACAATGAGCAGTTCTTC.

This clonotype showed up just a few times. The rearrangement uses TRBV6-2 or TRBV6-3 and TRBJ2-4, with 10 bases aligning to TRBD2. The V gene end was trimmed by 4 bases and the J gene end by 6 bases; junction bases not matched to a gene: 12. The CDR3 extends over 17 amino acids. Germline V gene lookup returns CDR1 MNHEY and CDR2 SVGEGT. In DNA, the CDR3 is TGTGCCAGCAGTTCCAGCCTGGGGCTAGCGGGGGCAAACATTCAGTACTTC. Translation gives CASSSSLGLAGANIQYF.

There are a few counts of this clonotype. CDR3 in amino acids: CASSPQRSAETQYF. CDR3 bases: TGTGCCAGCTCACCACAACGAAGCGCCGAGACCCAGTACTTC. The gene calls are TRBV18 and TRBJ2-7; D unresolved. The J call could be wrong; TRBJ2-5 is a better fit for the DNA end. This CDR3 has 14 residues. The germline CDR1 and CDR2 sequences are KGHSH and LQKENI.

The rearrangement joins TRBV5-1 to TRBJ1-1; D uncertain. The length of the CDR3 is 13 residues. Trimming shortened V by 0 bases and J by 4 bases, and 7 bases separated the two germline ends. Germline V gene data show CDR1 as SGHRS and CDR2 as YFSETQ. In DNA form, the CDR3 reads TGCGCCAGCAGCTTGGGGGATTTCACTGAAGCTTTCTTT. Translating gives CASSLGDFTEAFF. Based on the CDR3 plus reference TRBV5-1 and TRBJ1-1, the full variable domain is KAGVTQTPRYLIKTRGQQVTLSCSPISGHRSVSWYQQTPGQGLQFLFEYFSETQRNKGNFPGRFSGRQFSNSRSEMNVSTLELGDSALYLCASSLGDFTEAFFGQGTRLTVV.

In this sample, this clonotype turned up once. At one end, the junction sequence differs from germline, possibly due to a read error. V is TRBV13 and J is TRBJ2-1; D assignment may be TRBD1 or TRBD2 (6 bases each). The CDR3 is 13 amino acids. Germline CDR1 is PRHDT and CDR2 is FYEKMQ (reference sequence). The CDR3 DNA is TGTGCCAGCAGCGTAGGGGGGCGCGGGGAGCAGTTCTTC. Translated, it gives CASSVGGRGEQFF.

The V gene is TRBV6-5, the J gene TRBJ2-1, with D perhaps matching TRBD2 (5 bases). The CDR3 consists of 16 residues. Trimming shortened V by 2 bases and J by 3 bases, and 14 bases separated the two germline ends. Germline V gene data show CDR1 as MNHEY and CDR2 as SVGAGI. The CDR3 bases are TGTGCCAGCAGTTACAGGCGGGTGGGCTTCTACAATGAGCAGTTCTTC. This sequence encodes CASSYRRVGFYNEQFF.

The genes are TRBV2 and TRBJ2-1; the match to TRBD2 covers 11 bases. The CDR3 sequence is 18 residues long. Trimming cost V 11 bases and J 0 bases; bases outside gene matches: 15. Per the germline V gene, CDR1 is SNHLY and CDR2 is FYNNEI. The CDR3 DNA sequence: TGTGCCTCCAAGGGGCTAGCGGGGGGTCACCCCTCCTACAATGAGCAGTTCTTC. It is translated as CASKGLAGGHPSYNEQFF.

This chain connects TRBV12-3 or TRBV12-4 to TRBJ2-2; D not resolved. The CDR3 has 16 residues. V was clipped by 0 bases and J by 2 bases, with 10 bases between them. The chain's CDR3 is CASSLAVGLNTGELFF. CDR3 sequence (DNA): TGTGCCAGCAGTTTAGCGGTAGGGCTTAACACCGGGGAGCTGTTTTTT.

The CDR3, as DNA: TGTGCCACCACCGCTAGCGGGGGTAATGAGCAGTTCTTC. This translates into CATTASGGNEQFF. The chain employs TRBV24-1 and TRBJ2-1; 10 nucleotides align to TRBD2. The CDR3 sequence is 13 residues long. V trimming: 8 bases; J trimming: 7 bases; junction bases outside the gene matches: 4. Germline V CDR1 and CDR2: KGHDR, SFDVKD.

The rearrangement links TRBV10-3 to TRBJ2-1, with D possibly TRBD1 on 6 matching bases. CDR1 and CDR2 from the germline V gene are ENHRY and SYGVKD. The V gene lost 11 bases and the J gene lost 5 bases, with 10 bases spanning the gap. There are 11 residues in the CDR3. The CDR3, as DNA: TGTGCCGCAGGACAGAACAATGAGCAGTTCTTC. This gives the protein CAAGQNNEQFF.

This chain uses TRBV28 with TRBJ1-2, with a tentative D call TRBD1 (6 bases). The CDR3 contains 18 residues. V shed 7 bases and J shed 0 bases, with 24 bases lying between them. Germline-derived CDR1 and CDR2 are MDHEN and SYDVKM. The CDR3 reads CASTPRVGRRGANYGYTF. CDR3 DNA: TGTGCCAGCACCCCCCGAGTGGGTCGAAGGGGGGCTAACTATGGCTACACCTTC.

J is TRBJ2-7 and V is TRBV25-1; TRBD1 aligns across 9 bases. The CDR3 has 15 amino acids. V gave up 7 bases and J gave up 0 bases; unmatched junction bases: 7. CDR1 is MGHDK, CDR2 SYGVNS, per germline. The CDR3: CASTSGQGSSYEQYF. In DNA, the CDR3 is TGTGCCAGCACCTCGGGACAGGGCAGCTCCTACGAGCAGTACTTC.

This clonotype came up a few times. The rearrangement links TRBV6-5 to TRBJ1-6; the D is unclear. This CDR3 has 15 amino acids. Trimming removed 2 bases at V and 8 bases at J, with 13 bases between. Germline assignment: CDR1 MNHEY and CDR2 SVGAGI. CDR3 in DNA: TGTGCCAGCAGTTACCGCGACTCATCCCATTCACCCCTCCACTTT. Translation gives CASSYRDSSHSPLHF.

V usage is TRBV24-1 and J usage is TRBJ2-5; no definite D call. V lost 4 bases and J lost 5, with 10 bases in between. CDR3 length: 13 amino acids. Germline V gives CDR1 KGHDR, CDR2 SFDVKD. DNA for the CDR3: TGTGCCACCAGTGACCCCGGATGGGAGACCCAGTACTTC. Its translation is CATSDPGWETQYF.

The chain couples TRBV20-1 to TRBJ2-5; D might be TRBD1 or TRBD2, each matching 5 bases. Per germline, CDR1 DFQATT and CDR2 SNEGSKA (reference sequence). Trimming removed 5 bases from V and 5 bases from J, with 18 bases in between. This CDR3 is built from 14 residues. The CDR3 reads CSAADTWGWETQYF. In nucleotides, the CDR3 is TGCAGTGCTGCGGACACCTGGGGGTGGGAGACCCAGTACTTC.

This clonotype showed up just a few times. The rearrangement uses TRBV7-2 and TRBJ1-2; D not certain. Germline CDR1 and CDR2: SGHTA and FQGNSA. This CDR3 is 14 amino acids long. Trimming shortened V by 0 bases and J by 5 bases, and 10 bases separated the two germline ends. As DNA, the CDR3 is TGTGCCAGCAGCTTAGCTGAACGGCTTTATGGCTACACCTTC. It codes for CASSLAERLYGYTF.

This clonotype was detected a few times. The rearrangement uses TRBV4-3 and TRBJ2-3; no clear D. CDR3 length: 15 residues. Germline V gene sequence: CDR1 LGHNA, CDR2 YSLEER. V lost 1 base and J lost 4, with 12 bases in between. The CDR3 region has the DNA TGCGCCAGCAGCCAAGTTGCAGAGCAACCAGATACGCAGTATTTT. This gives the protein CASSQVAEQPDTQYF.

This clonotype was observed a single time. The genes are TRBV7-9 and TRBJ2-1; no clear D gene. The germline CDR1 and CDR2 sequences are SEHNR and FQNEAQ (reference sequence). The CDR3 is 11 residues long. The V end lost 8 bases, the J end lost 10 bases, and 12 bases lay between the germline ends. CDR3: CASGKNGEQFF. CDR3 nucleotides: TGTGCCAGCGGAAAGAACGGGGAGCAGTTCTTC.

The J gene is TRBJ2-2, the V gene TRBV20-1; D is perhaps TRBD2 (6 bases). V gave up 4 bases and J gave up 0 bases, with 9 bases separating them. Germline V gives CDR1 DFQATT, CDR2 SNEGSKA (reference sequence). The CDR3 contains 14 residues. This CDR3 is CSAIRLANTGELFF. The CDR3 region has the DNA TGCAGTGCTATTCGACTAGCGAACACCGGGGAGCTGTTTTTT.

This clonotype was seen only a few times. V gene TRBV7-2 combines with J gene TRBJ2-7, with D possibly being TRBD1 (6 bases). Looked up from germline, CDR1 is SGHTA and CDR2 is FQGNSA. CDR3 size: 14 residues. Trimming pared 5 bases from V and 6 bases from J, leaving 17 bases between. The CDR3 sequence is CASSLAGVSAEQYF. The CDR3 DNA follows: TGTGCCAGCAGCCTCGCAGGGGTGTCGGCCGAGCAGTACTTC.